These 25 T cell receptor beta chains came from one sample sequenced in a study of blood T cell repertoires in COVID-19. This table comes from immunoSEQ multiplex PCR, and its TCRdb copy is limited to in-frame clones, with some not included. The sample contains 250,000 or so clones, 85% to 90% of which appear only once. The sequencing input was peripheral blood. These receptor sequences come from a man in his 60s with acute or convalescent COVID-19.

This clone was seen once. The V and J genes are TRBV7-2 and TRBJ2-3; 12 positions match TRBD2. The CDR3 is 15 amino acids. The V and J ends lost 1 base and 8 bases, in that order; junction bases with no gene match: 4. Germline V gives CDR1 SGHTA, CDR2 FQGNSA. As DNA, the CDR3 is TGTGCCAGCAGCTTAGGAGCTAGCGGGAGGGGTACGCAGTATTTT. This codes for CASSLGASGRGTQYF. The variable domain in full, completed from reference TRBV7-2 and TRBJ2-3, reads GAGVSQSPSNKVTEKGKDVELRCDPISGHTALYWYRQSLGQGLEFLIYFQGNSAPDKSGLPSDRFSAERTGGSVSTLTIQRTQQEDSAVYLCASSLGASGRGTQYFGPGTRLTVL.

The chain combines TRBV6-5 with TRBJ2-7; 11 bases agree with TRBD2. Germline loops: CDR1 MNHEY, CDR2 SVGAGI. The CDR3 totals 15 residues. The V and J ends lost 6 bases and 2 bases, in that order; junction bases with no gene match: 6. CDR3 coding DNA: TGTGCCAGCAGCGTCGTGACTAGCGGGACCTACGAGCAGTACTTC. Translation: CASSVVTSGTYEQYF.

V and J are TRBV4-2 and TRBJ1-2, with a weak D call TRBD1 (6 bases). The CDR3 sequence is 15 residues long. Germline loops: CDR1 LGHNA, CDR2 YNFKEQ. Trimming took off 3 bases at V and 2 bases at J, with 13 bases between the two ends. CDR3: CASSHPTRGNYGYTF. CDR3 nucleotide sequence: TGTGCCAGCAGCCACCCGACCAGGGGCAACTATGGCTACACCTTC.

The chain combines TRBV18 with TRBJ2-2, with TRBD2 matching 12 bases. The CDR3 is 16 amino acids. V dropped 6 bases and J dropped 5; count of bases not matched to a gene: 7. Germline V gene data show CDR1 as KGHSH and CDR2 as LQKENI. The CDR3 bases are TGTGCCAGCTCTCTCGGACTAGCGGGGCGAACCGGGGAGCTGTTTTTT. Its protein is CASSLGLAGRTGELFF.

As DNA, the CDR3 is TGTGCCAGCAGACTCCAGGGGGCACGGAACACTGAAGCTTTCTTT. It encodes CASRLQGARNTEAFF. The gene calls are TRBV27 and TRBJ1-1, with 8 bases that match TRBD1. The CDR3 length is 15 residues. CDR1 and CDR2 from the germline V gene are MNHEY and SMNVEV (reference sequence). V shed 6 bases, J shed 1 base, and the junction held 7 bases outside the gene matches.

The chain combines TRBV4-3 with TRBJ1-2; possibly TRBD1 for D (6 bases). The CDR3 contains 15 residues. V was shortened by 0 bases and J by 4 bases, with 12 bases between the two germline ends. Germline V CDR1 and CDR2: LGHNA, YSLEER. CDR3 nucleotide sequence: TGCGCCAGCAGCCAAGATTGGGGGCGCAGCTATGGCTACACCTTC. Translation gives CASSQDWGRSYGYTF.

V is TRBV18 and J is TRBJ2-7; 8 bases are shared with TRBD1. This CDR3 has 15 amino acids. After removal of 3 bases from V and 5 bases from J, the junction contained 9 bases not matched to a gene. Germline CDR1 is KGHSH and CDR2 is LQKENI. CDR3 sequence: CASSPLDRGVNEQYF. Written as DNA, the CDR3 is TGTGCCAGCTCACCCCTCGACAGGGGCGTGAACGAGCAGTACTTC. Full variable domain (outside the CDR3, taken from reference TRBV18 and TRBJ2-7): NAGVMQNPRHLVRRRGQEARLRCSPMKGHSHVYWYRQLPEEGLKFMVYLQKENIIDESGMPKERFSAEFPKEGPSILRIQQVVRGDSAAYFCASSPLDRGVNEQYFGPGTRLTVT.

The chain combines TRBV25-1 with TRBJ1-1; a weak D match, TRBD1 (6 bases). Trimming removed 7 bases at V and 1 base at J, with 10 bases between. The CDR3 covers 13 residues. The germline V gene has CDR1 MGHDK and CDR2 SYGVNS. The CDR3 bases are TGTGCCAGCATTCCGGACAGGAACACTGAAGCTTTCTTT. As protein: CASIPDRNTEAFF.

This chain uses TRBV5-4 with TRBJ1-1, with TRBD1 as a possible D gene (6 bases). CDR1 and CDR2 from the germline V gene are SGHNT and YYREEE (reference sequence). This CDR3 has 16 amino acids. The ends were cut back, 3 bases at V and 6 bases at J, with 21 bases in the middle. CDR3 sequence: CASSSGTHRSTPEAFF. The CDR3 DNA reads TGTGCCAGCAGCTCCGGGACACACCGGAGTACCCCTGAAGCTTTCTTT.

The gene calls are TRBV19 and TRBJ1-3; D is unresolved. Germline V gene lookup returns CDR1 LNHDA and CDR2 SQIVND (reference sequence). With 7 bases removed from V and 0 bases from J, the gap between germline ends came to 10 bases. The length of the CDR3 is 14 residues. The CDR3, as DNA: TGTGCCAGTAAGCAAGGAGCCTCTGGAAACACCATATATTTT. Protein: CASKQGASGNTIYF. Complete variable domain (other parts from reference TRBV19 and TRBJ1-3): DGGITQSPKYLFRKEGQNVTLSCEQNLNHDAMYWYRQDPGQGLRLIYYSQIVNDFQKGDIAEGYSVSREKKESFPLTVTSAQKNPTAFYLCASKQGASGNTIYFGEGSWLTVV.

The rearrangement joins TRBV29-1 to TRBJ1-1; 8 positions agree with TRBD1. The CDR3 extends over 14 amino acids. V lost 5 bases and J lost 1; bases outside the gene matches: 6. Germline CDR1 SQVTM, CDR2 ANQGSEA. The CDR3 spells CSVSGTGGNTEAFF. The CDR3 nucleotides are TGCAGCGTTTCCGGGACAGGCGGGAACACTGAAGCTTTCTTT.

The chain is built from TRBV29-1 and TRBJ2-5; D perhaps matches TRBD1 (6 bases). Germline lookup yields CDR1 SQVTM and CDR2 ANQGSEA. V was trimmed by 3 bases and J by 1 base, leaving 12 bases between them. The CDR3 is 14 residues long. The CDR3 DNA reads as TGCAGCGTTGATGATGGGGGCCCCCAAGAGACCCAGTACTTC. As protein: CSVDDGGPQETQYF.

The chain joins TRBV7-9 to TRBJ2-6; D is undetermined. Germline loops: CDR1 SEHNR, CDR2 FQNEAQ (reference sequence). The V end was cut by 3 bases, the J end by 0 bases, with 9 bases between. CDR3 length equals 16 residues. For the CDR3, the DNA is TGTGCCAGCAGCTTGGGCAGGCTCTCTGGGGCCAACGTCCTGACTTTC. Translation gives CASSLGRLSGANVLTF.

The chain carries TRBV7-9 and TRBJ1-6; no clear D gene. With 6 bases removed from V and 5 bases from J, the gap between germline ends came to 11 bases. The CDR3 length is 14 residues. Germline V lookup: CDR1 SEHNR, CDR2 FQNEAQ (reference sequence). The DNA of the CDR3 is TGTGCCAGCAGTCCTACCGAAAATAATTCACCCCTCCACTTT. Protein: CASSPTENNSPLHF.

The V gene is TRBV7-3, the J gene TRBJ2-3; TRBD2 matches 7 bases. Per the germline V gene, CDR1 is SGHTA and CDR2 is FQGTGA. The CDR3 runs 14 residues. With V trimmed by 4 bases and J by 2 bases, 3 bases remained unmatched. CDR3 bases: TGTGCCAGCAGCTACAGCGGGGACACAGATACGCAGTATTTT. Protein sequence: CASSYSGDTDTQYF.

This chain uses TRBV5-1 with TRBJ2-3; 8 positions match TRBD1. V shed 0 bases and J 0 bases; nucleotides not matched to a gene: 6. The CDR3 is 17 amino acids. Germline V gives CDR1 SGHRS, CDR2 YFSETQ. Here the CDR3 DNA reads TGCGCCAGCAGCTTGGGACAGGGGACGCCTAGCACAGATACGCAGTATTTT. Protein sequence: CASSLGQGTPSTDTQYF.

The chain recombines TRBV6-2 or TRBV6-3 with TRBJ2-7; 8 bases agree with TRBD1. J lost 6 bases, V lost 0 bases, and 7 bases had no gene match. The CDR3 runs 15 residues. Looked up from germline, CDR1 is MNHEY and CDR2 is SVGEGT. Written as DNA, the CDR3 is TGTGCCAGCAGTTACTCGGGACAGGTTAAGGGCGAGCAGTACTTC. It specifies CASSYSGQVKGEQYF.

CDR3 in DNA: TGTGCCAGCAGTTACTGGGGAGGGAGCGGTGGCGGGGAGCTGTTTTTT. Protein: CASSYWGGSGGGELFF. The chain links TRBV6-2 or TRBV6-3 to TRBJ2-2; the match to TRBD2 covers 7 bases. After removal of 1 base from V and 7 bases from J, the junction contained 9 bases not matched to a gene. Germline V lookup: CDR1 MNHEY, CDR2 SVGEGT. The CDR3 is 16 residues long.

This clone came up once. V and J are TRBV12-5 and TRBJ2-1; 13 bases fit TRBD2. The CDR3 runs 17 residues. Germline assignment: CDR1 LGHNT and CDR2 FRNRAP. Losses at the gene ends were 4 bases for V and 7 bases for J; bases not matched to a gene: 10. CDR3 DNA sequence: TGTGCTAGTGGTTACTCGGGACTAGCGGGAACGAGGAATGAGCAGTTCTTC. Its protein is CASGYSGLAGTRNEQFF.

The J gene is TRBJ1-1, the V gene TRBV25-1; 7 bases line up with TRBD1. V shed 7 bases and J 3 bases; nucleotides not matched to a gene: 8. The germline gives CDR1 MGHDK, CDR2 SYGVNS. This CDR3 has 14 amino acids. The CDR3 spells CASNQQGLHTEAFF. DNA of the CDR3: TGTGCCAGCAACCAACAGGGGTTGCACACTGAAGCTTTCTTT.

This chain joins TRBV14 and TRBJ1-2, with 7 nucleotides matching TRBD1. This CDR3 is 16 amino acids long. From germline, CDR1 is SGHDN and CDR2 FVKESK. V lost 2 bases and J lost 5; bases outside the gene matches: 11. The CDR3 region has the DNA TGTGCCAGCAGCCAACAGGGGGAGGCAAGAGGGTATGGCTACACCTTC. This encodes CASSQQGEARGYGYTF.

J is TRBJ1-1 and V is TRBV7-9; D remains unclear. From germline, CDR1 is SEHNR and CDR2 FQNEAQ (reference sequence). The CDR3 contains 13 residues. The ends were cut back, 3 bases at V and 8 bases at J, with 13 bases in the middle. CDR3 region: CASSFAGEREAFF. The CDR3 DNA reads TGTGCCAGCAGCTTTGCTGGGGAGCGGGAAGCTTTCTTT.

The chain combines TRBV6-5 with TRBJ1-4, with TRBD1 matching over 7 bases. Germline-derived CDR1 and CDR2 are MNHEY and SVGAGI. There are 15 residues in the CDR3. V was clipped by 0 bases and J by 11 bases; unmatched bases: 9. The chain's CDR3 is CASSYSREGASKLFF. The CDR3 DNA follows: TGTGCCAGCAGTTACTCCCGGGAGGGGGCGAGCAAACTGTTTTTT.

V usage is TRBV28 and J usage is TRBJ2-7, with D perhaps TRBD2 (6 bases). V gave up 5 bases and J gave up 7 bases, with 18 bases separating them. CDR3 length: 14 residues. Looked up from germline, CDR1 is MDHEN and CDR2 is SYDVKM. In DNA form, the CDR3 reads TGTGCCAGCAGTCCCGTGGGCGACCGGGGGGAGCAGTACTTC. It yields the protein CASSPVGDRGEQYF.

This clone occurred once. V and J are TRBV19 and TRBJ1-4, with D possibly TRBD1 on 5 matching bases. The germline CDR1 and CDR2 sequences are LNHDA and SQIVND (reference sequence). V dropped 3 bases and J dropped 8 bases, with 16 bases sitting between them. The CDR3 is 15 residues long. The CDR3 DNA is TGTGCCAGTAGTATGAAAAGGGACTCTACGGAAAAACTGTTTTTT. This codes for CASSMKRDSTEKLFF.